This TCR beta chain was sequenced for a study of neurological immune-mediated disorders. This clonotype has at least ten counts. The germline V gene has CDR1 ENHRY and CDR2 SYGVKD. There are 13 residues in the CDR3. V lost 9 bases and J lost 7; bases outside the gene matches: 2. TCRdb reanalysed the 5' RACE reads using MiXCR and keeps one entry per CDR3 protein. The sample has about 30,000 distinct CDR3 sequences, around 6% seen once; the top ten hold approximately 2.1%. The rearrangement uses TRBV10-3 and TRBJ2-1; TRBD2 matches at 14 bases. This receptor was taken from a woman between 50 and 59 years old in good health. The sequenced sample was CD4+ T cells from blood. As DNA, the CDR3 is TGTGCCATGGGACTAGCGGGGGCGAATGAGCAGTTCTTC. Encoded protein: CAMGLAGANEQFF.